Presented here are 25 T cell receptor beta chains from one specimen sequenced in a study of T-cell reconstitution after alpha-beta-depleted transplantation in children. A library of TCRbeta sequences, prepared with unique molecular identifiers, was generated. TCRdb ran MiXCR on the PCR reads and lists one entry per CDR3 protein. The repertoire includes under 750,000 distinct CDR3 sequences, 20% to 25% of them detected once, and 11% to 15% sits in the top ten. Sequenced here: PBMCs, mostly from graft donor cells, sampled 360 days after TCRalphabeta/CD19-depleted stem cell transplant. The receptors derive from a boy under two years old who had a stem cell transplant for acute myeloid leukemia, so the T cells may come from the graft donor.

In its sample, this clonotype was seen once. The DNA for the CDR3 is TGTGCCAGCAGCCGTTGGGGTGACTATGGCTACACCTTC. Translating gives CASSRWGDYGYTF. This sequence joins TRBV7-2 and TRBJ1-2; D gene unclear. Germline V lookup: CDR1 SGHTA, CDR2 FQGNSA. Trimming pared 5 bases from V and 3 bases from J, leaving 10 bases between. This CDR3 region has 13 residues. The full variable domain, rest sourced from reference TRBV7-2 and TRBJ1-2, is GAGVSQSPSNKVTEKGKDVELRCDPISGHTALYWYRQSLGQGLEFLIYFQGNSAPDKSGLPSDRFSAERTGGSVSTLTIQRTQQEDSAVYLCASSRWGDYGYTFGSGTRLTVV.

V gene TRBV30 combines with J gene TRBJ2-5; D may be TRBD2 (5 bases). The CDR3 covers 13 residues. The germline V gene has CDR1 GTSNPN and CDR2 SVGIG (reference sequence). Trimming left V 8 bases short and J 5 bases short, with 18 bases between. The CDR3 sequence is CAASRGSKETQYF. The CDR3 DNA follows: TGTGCCGCATCCCGGGGAAGTAAGGAGACCCAGTACTTC.

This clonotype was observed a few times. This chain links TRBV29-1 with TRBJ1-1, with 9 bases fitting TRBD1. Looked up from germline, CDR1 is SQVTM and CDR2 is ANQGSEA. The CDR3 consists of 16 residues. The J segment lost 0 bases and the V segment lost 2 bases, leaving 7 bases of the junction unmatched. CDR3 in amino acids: CSVEKQGARVNTEAFF. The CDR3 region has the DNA TGCAGCGTTGAAAAACAGGGGGCCCGCGTGAACACTGAAGCTTTCTTT.

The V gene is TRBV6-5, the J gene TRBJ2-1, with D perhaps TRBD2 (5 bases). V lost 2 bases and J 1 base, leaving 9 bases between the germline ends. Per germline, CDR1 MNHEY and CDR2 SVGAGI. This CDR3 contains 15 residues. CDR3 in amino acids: CASSYVRGSYNEQFF. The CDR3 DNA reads TGTGCCAGCAGTTACGTTCGGGGATCCTACAATGAGCAGTTCTTC.

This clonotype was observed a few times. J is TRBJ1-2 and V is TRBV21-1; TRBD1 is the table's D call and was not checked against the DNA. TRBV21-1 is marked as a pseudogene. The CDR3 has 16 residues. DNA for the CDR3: TGTGCCAGCAGCAAAGTAGAGGGGACAGGGATTTATGGCTACACCTTC. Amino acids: CASSKVEGTGIYGYTF.

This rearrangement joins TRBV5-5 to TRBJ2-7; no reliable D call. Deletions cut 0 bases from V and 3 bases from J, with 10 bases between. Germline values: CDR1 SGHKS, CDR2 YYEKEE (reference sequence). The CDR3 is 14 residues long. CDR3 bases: TGTGCCAGCAGCTTGGAACAGAGCAGCTACGAGCAGTACGTC. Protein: CASSLEQSSYEQYV.

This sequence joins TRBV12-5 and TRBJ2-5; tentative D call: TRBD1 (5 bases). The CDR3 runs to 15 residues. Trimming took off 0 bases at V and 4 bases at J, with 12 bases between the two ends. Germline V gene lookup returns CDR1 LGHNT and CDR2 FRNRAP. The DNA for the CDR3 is TGTGCTAGTGGTTTGGTAAGGGGTGTAGGAGAGACCCAGTACTTC. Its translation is CASGLVRGVGETQYF.

CDR3 sequence (DNA): TGCGCCAGCAGCTTGGCCGGCAGCCGAATGAACACTGAAGCTTTCTTT. Translated, it gives CASSLAGSRMNTEAFF. This chain uses TRBV5-1 with TRBJ1-1; no clear D gene. The germline gives CDR1 SGHRS, CDR2 YFSETQ. Between the trimmed V and J ends, which lost 0 bases and 0 bases, there was a span of 12 bases. The CDR3 contains 16 residues.

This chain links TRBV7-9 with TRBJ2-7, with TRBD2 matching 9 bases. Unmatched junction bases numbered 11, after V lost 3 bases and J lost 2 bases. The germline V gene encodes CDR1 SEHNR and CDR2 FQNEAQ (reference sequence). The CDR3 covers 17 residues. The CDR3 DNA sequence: TGTGCCAGCAGCTTTGGGGTAGCGGGGGATTATCCCTACGAGCAGTACTTC. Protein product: CASSFGVAGDYPYEQYF.

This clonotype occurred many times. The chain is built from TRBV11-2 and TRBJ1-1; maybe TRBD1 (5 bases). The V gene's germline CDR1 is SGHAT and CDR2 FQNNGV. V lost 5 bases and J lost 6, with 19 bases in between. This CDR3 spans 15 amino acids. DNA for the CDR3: TGTGCCAGCAGCCTTCAGAGGGGCTTCTATCCTGAAGCTTTCTTT. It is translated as CASSLQRGFYPEAFF.

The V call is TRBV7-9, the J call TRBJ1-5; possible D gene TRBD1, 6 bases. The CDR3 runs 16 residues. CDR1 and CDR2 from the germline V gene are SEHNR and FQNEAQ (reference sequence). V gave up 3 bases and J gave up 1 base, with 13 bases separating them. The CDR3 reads CASSFGTFESNQPQHF. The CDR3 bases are TGTGCCAGCAGCTTCGGGACATTCGAAAGCAATCAGCCCCAGCATTTT.

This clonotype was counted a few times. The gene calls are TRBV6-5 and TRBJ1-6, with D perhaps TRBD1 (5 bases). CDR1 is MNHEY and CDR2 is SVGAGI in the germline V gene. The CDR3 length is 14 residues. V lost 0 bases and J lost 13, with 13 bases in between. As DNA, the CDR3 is TGTGCCAGCAGTTACTCGGTCCCAGGGTCCCCCCTCCACTTT. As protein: CASSYSVPGSPLHF.

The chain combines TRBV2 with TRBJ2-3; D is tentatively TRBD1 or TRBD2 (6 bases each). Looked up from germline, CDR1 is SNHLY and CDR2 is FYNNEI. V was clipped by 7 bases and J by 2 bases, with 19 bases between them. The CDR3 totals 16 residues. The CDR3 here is CASKGEAGIYTDTQYF. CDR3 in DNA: TGTGCCAGCAAGGGGGAGGCAGGGATCTACACAGATACGCAGTATTTT.

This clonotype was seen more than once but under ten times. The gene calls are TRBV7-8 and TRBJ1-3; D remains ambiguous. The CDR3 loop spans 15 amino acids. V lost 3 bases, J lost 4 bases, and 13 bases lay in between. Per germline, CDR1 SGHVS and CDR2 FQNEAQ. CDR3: CASSLMGTRGNTIYF. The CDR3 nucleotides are TGTGCCAGCAGCTTGATGGGAACCAGAGGAAACACCATATATTTT.

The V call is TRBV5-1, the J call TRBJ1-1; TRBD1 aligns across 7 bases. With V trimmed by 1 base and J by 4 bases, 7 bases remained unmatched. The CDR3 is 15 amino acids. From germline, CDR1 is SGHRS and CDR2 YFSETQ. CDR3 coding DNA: TGCGCCAGCAGCTTGACAGGGGAGGAAAGCACTGAAGCTTTCTTT. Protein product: CASSLTGEESTEAFF.

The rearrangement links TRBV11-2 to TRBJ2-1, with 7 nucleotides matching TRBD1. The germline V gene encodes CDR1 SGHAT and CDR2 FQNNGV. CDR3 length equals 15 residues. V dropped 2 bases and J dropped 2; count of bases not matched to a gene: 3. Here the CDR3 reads CASSLMGTAYNEQFF. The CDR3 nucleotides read TGTGCCAGCAGCTTAATGGGGACAGCCTACAATGAGCAGTTCTTC.

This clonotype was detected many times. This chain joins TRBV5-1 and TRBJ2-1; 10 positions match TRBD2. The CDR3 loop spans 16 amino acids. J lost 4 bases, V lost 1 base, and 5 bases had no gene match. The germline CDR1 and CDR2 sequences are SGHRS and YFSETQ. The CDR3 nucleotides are TGCGCCAGCAGCTTGTCTAGCGGGGGAGTATACAATGAGCAGTTCTTC. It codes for CASSLSSGGVYNEQFF.

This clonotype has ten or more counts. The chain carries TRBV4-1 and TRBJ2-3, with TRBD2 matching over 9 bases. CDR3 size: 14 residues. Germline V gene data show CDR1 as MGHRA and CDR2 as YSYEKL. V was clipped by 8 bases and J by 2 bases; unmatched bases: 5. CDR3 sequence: CASHSGGHTDTQYF. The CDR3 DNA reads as TGCGCCAGCCACAGCGGGGGGCACACAGATACGCAGTATTTT.

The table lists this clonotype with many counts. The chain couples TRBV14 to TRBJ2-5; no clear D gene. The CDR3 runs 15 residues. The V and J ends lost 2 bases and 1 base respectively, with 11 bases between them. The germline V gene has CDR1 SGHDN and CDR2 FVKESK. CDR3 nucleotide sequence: TGTGCCAGCAGCCAATCGCCCTTATTCCAAGAGACCCAGTACTTC. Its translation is CASSQSPLFQETQYF.

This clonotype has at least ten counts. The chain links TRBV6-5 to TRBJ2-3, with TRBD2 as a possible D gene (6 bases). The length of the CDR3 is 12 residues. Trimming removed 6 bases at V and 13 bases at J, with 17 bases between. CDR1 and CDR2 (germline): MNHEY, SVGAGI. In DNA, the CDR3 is TGTGCCAGCAGCCCTGGAGGGGCTAGGGAGTATTTT. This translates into CASSPGGAREYF.

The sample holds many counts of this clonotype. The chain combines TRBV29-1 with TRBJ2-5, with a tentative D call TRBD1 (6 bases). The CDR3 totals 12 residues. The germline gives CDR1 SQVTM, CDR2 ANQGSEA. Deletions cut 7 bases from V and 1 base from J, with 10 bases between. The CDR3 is CSAETGQETQYF. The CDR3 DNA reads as TGCAGCGCCGAGACAGGCCAAGAGACCCAGTACTTC.

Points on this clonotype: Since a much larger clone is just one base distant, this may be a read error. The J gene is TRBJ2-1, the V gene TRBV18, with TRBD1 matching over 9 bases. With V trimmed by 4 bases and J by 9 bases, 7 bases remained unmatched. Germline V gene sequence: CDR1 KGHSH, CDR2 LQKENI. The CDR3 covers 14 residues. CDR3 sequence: CASSRDREGGEQFF. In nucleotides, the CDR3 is TGTGCCAGCTCACGGGACAGGGAGGGGGGTGAGCAGTTCTTC. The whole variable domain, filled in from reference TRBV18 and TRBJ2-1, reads NAGVMQNPRHLVRRRGQEARLRCSPMKGHSHVYWYRQLPEEGLKFMVYLQKENIIDESGMPKERFSAEFPKEGPSILRIQQVVRGDSAAYFCASSRDREGGEQFFGPGTRLTVL.

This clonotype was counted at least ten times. The CDR3 bases are TGTGCCAGCAGTTTAAACAGGGGTGTAGCTAATGAAAAACTGTTTTTT. Its protein is CASSLNRGVANEKLFF. The V and J genes are TRBV28 and TRBJ1-4, with TRBD1 matching 7 bases. V shed 2 bases, J shed 3 bases, and the junction held 6 bases outside the gene matches. Germline V CDR1 and CDR2: MDHEN, SYDVKM. The CDR3 length is 16 residues.

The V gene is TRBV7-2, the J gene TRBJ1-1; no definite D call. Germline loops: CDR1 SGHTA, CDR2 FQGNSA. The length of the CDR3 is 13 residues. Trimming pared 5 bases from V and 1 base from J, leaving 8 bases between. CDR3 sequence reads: CASSTVENTEAFF. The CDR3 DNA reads TGTGCCAGCAGCACCGTAGAGAACACTGAAGCTTTCTTT.

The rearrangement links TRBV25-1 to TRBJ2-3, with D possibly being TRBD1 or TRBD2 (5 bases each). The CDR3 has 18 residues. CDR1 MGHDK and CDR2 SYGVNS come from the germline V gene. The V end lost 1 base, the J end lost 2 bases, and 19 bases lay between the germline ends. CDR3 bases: TGTGCCAGCAGTGAATGGGGGTTGAAGGGCATTGACACAGATACGCAGTATTTT. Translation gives CASSEWGLKGIDTDTQYF.